This T cell receptor beta chain was identified during a study of cytomegalovirus exposure and HLA in healthy donors. Study-level background: An analysis done earlier identified roughly 120 million unique TCR beta sequences from around 180 million T cells. Out of around 360 genotyped donors, approximately 84% belonged to the Caucasian-associated ancestry cluster. Overall study results and limits: Previous analysis showed most TCR beta V segments were productive about 87% or about 30% of the time. Generally TCR sequences proved uncommon, though certain public TCRs appeared in numerous donors.

Of note for this clone: Its antigen is currently unknown.

The CDR3 sequence is 17 residues long. J lost 2 bases, V lost 0 bases, and 8 bases had no gene match. Researchers ran the PCR with 60 Vbeta and 13 Jbeta primers. The table came from immunoSEQ multiplex PCR; TCRdb's copy has only in-frame clones and leaves some out. Its listing shows some 75,000 clones. The sequenced sample consisted of PBMCs. This rearrangement joins TRBV6-7 to TRBJ2-3; TRBD2 matches at 7 bases. TRBV6-7 is recorded as an ORF, its role being uncertain. The sequence derives from a man aged 40-49 years in good health and CMV-seronegative. This CDR3 is CASSYSPLAVPTDTQYF. CDR3 in DNA: TGTGCCAGCAGTTACTCACCCCTAGCGGTACCCACAGATACGCAGTATTTT.